The present T cell receptor beta chain was sequenced within a study of cytomegalovirus exposure and HLA in healthy donors. General study points: Roughly uniform sequencing depth across donors was assumed, possibly incorrectly. Reportedly, TCR beta sequences accurately predicted HLA-A and HLA-B alleles in most subjects. HLA alleles were associated with 15,000 to 20,000 TCR beta sequences in a later analysis at 0.05 false discovery rate. A later analysis showed that HLA-associated TCR beta chains had undergone more clonal expansion than equally common others.

Regarding this clone: Its antigen is currently unknown.

The CDR3 contains 15 residues. Germline V lookup: CDR1 KGHSH, CDR2 LQKENI. V lost 3 bases and J lost 6, with 17 bases in between. Use of 60 Vbeta and 13 Jbeta primers characterized the PCR. Only in-frame clones appear in the TCRdb table, and some are missing; sequencing was by immunoSEQ multiplex PCR. The repertoire consists of fewer than 250,000 clones, with 82% occurring once and the leading ten covering around 6%. J is TRBJ1-1 and V is TRBV18, with no clear D. This clonotype originated in a man aged 35 to 55 in good health and CMV-seropositive. The sample taken for sequencing was PBMCs. The CDR3 region is CASSPRRAIYAEAFF. The CDR3 DNA sequence: TGTGCCAGCTCACCCCGGCGGGCCATTTACGCTGAAGCTTTCTTT.